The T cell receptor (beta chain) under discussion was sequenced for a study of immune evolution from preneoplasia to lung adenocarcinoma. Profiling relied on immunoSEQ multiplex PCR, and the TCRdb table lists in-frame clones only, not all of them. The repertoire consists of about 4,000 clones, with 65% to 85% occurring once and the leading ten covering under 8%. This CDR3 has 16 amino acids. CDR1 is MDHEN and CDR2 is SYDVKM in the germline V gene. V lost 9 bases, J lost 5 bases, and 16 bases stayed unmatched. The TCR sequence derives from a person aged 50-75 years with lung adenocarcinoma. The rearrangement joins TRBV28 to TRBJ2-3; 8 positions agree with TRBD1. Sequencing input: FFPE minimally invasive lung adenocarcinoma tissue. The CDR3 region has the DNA TGTGCCAGTACGCGGGTGGGGCAGGGGGCCATAGATACGCAGTATTTT. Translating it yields CASTRVGQGAIDTQYF.